This T cell receptor (beta chain) was identified in a study of blood T cell repertoires in COVID-19. V dropped 2 bases and J dropped 2 bases, with 13 bases sitting between them. The CDR3 length is 15 residues. CDR1 and CDR2 (germline): SEHNR, FQNEAQ (reference sequence). In the study's own analysis: Amplification with reference gene primers provided the estimates of nucleated cell counts. Measured with immunoSEQ multiplex PCR; TCRdb has only the in-frame clones, and not every one. That table gives V, J and clone size, and the DNA gave D and trimming. The profile shows tens of thousands of clones, about 85% of them singletons.

The J gene is TRBJ2-7, the V gene TRBV7-9, with D unclear. The sample consisted of peripheral blood. The receptor was isolated from a man aged 80 or over with acute or convalescent COVID-19. DNA for the CDR3: TGTGCCAGCAGCTTAACCAGCGAAAGCCCCTACGAGCAGTACTTC. Residues: CASSLTSESPYEQYF.